Listed here are 8 T cell receptor beta chains from one sample, sequenced in a study of T cells in Graves' hyperthyroidism and ophthalmopathy. Authors of the study amplified TCR beta CDR3 regions from RNA transcripts. With the HTBI primer set, the TCR CDR3 went through a first round of RT-PCR. TCRdb reprocessed the multiplex PCR reads with MiXCR, giving one entry per CDR3 protein. This sample has about 210,000 distinct CDR3 sequences, with more than 15% found just once. The sample was blood. The receptors were sampled from a man in his fifties or sixties with Graves' hyperthyroidism.

At least ten counts were recorded for this clonotype. J is TRBJ1-2 and V is TRBV3-1, with D tentatively TRBD1 (5 bases). Trimming cost V 10 bases and J 7 bases, with 13 bases left between them. This CDR3 is built from 11 residues. CDR1 and CDR2 (germline): LGHDT, YNNKEL (reference sequence). The DNA for the CDR3 is TGTGCCACCGTAGGGGATGGTGGCTACACCTTC. This encodes CATVGDGGYTF.

In its sample, this clonotype was seen many times. V usage is TRBV7-8 and J usage is TRBJ2-5; a possible D gene is TRBD2 (6 bases). The germline gives CDR1 SGHVS, CDR2 FQNEAQ. The V gene lost 6 bases and the J gene lost 0 bases, with 20 bases spanning the gap. This CDR3 contains 17 residues. The CDR3 DNA reads as TGTGCCAGCAGAAACTGGAGGGTCCCCACCAACCAAGAGACCCAGTACTTC. Translation gives CASRNWRVPTNQETQYF. The variable domain in full, completed from reference TRBV7-8 and TRBJ2-5, reads GAGVSQSPRYKVAKRGQDVALRCDPISGHVSLFWYQQALGQGPEFLTYFQNEAQLDKSGLPSDRFFAERPEGSVSTLKIQRTQQEDSAVYLCASRNWRVPTNQETQYFGPGTRLLVL.

This clonotype was observed a handful of times. The chain employs TRBV28 and TRBJ1-5; D gene ambiguous. The CDR3 length is 11 residues. Per germline, CDR1 MDHEN and CDR2 SYDVKM. Trimming removed 3 bases at V and 7 bases at J, with 4 bases between. The chain's CDR3 is CASSFRQPQHF. In nucleotides, the CDR3 is TGTGCCAGCAGTTTTCGACAGCCCCAGCATTTT. Complete variable domain (other parts from reference TRBV28 and TRBJ1-5): DVKVTQSSRYLVKRTGEKVFLECVQDMDHENMFWYRQDPGLGLRLIYFSYDVKMKEKGDIPEGYSVSREKKERFSLILESASTNQTSMYLCASSFRQPQHFGDGTRLSIL.

V is TRBV19 and J is TRBJ2-2; a possible D gene is TRBD2 (5 bases). Germline V gene data show CDR1 as LNHDA and CDR2 as SQIVND (reference sequence). Deletions cut 8 bases from V and 4 bases from J, with 11 bases between. The CDR3 loop spans 13 amino acids. CDR3 loop: CASGSGFTGELFF. The DNA for the CDR3 is TGTGCCAGTGGATCGGGATTCACCGGGGAGCTGTTTTTT.

At least ten counts were recorded for this clonotype. The chain recombines TRBV28 with TRBJ2-5; perhaps TRBD1 as D (6 bases). Trimming shortened V by 3 bases and J by 1 base, and 12 bases separated the two germline ends. CDR3 length: 15 residues. From germline, CDR1 is MDHEN and CDR2 SYDVKM. CDR3 coding DNA: TGTGCCAGCAGTTTTGAGCTCAGGGGCCAAGAGACCCAGTACTTC. It is translated as CASSFELRGQETQYF.

The chain carries TRBV4-2 and TRBJ2-2; D may correspond to TRBD1 or TRBD2 (5 bases each). Deletions cut 1 base from V and 3 bases from J, with 15 bases between. Germline V gene data show CDR1 as LGHNA and CDR2 as YNFKEQ. The CDR3 spans 17 residues. CDR3 nucleotide sequence: TGTGCCAGCAGCCAAGCTGGCCAGGGAGAGGACACCGGGGAGCTGTTTTTT. It codes for CASSQAGQGEDTGELFF.

This sequence joins TRBV5-8 and TRBJ2-1; perhaps TRBD1 as D (5 bases). The germline V and J ends were trimmed by 0 bases and 3 bases, with 10 bases remaining between them. The CDR3 covers 15 residues. Looked up from germline, CDR1 is SGHTS and CDR2 is YDEGEE. The CDR3 loop is CASSLGQGFYNEQFF. CDR3 in DNA: TGTGCCAGCAGCTTGGGCCAGGGTTTCTACAATGAGCAGTTCTTC.

This clonotype was detected a few times. Sequence at one end of the junction differs from germline and may be a read error. The chain combines TRBV5-5 with TRBJ1-3; D is unclear. CDR3 length: 15 amino acids. The germline gives CDR1 SGHKS, CDR2 YYEKEE (reference sequence). The CDR3 DNA follows: TGTGCCAGCAGCTTGGAGGGAGTTACTGGAAACACCGTATATTTT. Its protein product is CASSLEGVTGNTVYF.